The rows below give T cell receptor beta chains drawn from one sample of a study of identifying expanded T cells in peripheral blood. The table came from immunoSEQ multiplex PCR; TCRdb's copy has only in-frame clones and leaves some out. The sample lists some 95,000 clones; over 75% were seen once. Specimen: blood. The source of these receptors is a person between 18 and 75 years old in good health. Both conserved end residues are part of each CDR3. The D gene is left open where the match is weak. Clone size is stated in some rows and not others, as once, few, many or a class when expanded.

clone size	D gene	V gene	J gene	CDR3 DNA	CDR3 protein
.	.	TRBV18	TRBJ1-3	TGTGCCAGCTCACCGCCAGGGTCAGGGAGCGGAAACACCATATATTTT	CASSPPGSGSGNTIYF
.	.	TRBV10-3	TRBJ1-1	TGTGCCACCAAACCCGGCGAAGGGCTCCACGCTGAAGCTTTCTTT	CATKPGEGLHAEAFF
.	.	TRBV29-1	TRBJ1-1	TGCAGCGTTGTGGACAGCCTGAACACTGAAGCTTTCTTT	CSVVDSLNTEAFF
.	TRBD1	TRBV28	TRBJ2-1	TGTGCCAGCAGCCCCGTTACAGGGGGCACAGCCTACAATGAGCAGTTCTTC	CASSPVTGGTAYNEQFF
.	.	TRBV6-5	TRBJ1-4	TGTGCCAGCAGTTACAGGAGAGCTAATGAAAAACTGTTTTTT	CASSYRRANEKLFF
.	TRBD1	TRBV28	TRBJ1-5	TGTGCCAGCAGTTTATTACAGGGGGCTAATCAGCCCCAGCATTTT	CASSLLQGANQPQHF
.	TRBD1	TRBV6-5	TRBJ2-1	TGTGCCAGCAGTTACCTCGGGACAGGGGCCTTCAATGAGCAGTTCTTC	CASSYLGTGAFNEQFF
.	.	TRBV18	TRBJ2-3	TGTGCCAGCTCACCTCATTGGGGGGCTAGCACAGATACGCAGTATTTT	CASSPHWGASTDTQYF
.	.	TRBV9	TRBJ1-2	TGTGCCAGCAGCGCGGGGACTAACTATGGCTACACCTTC	CASSAGTNYGYTF
.	.	TRBV5-1	TRBJ2-7	TGCGCCAGCAGCTTGGTCCAGGGGCGGAACGAGCAGTACTTC	CASSLVQGRNEQYF
.	.	TRBV4-3	TRBJ1-1	TGCGCCAGCAGCCAAGAGAGAGGGATTGAAGCTTTCTTT	CASSQERGIEAFF
once	TRBD1	TRBV19	TRBJ1-6	TGTGCCAGTAGTATGGGGGACAGGGGTAATTCACCCCTCCACTTT	CASSMGDRGNSPLHF
.	.	TRBV5-1	TRBJ2-7	TGCGCCAGCAGCTTGGCGGTGGAGTACGAGCAGTACTTC	CASSLAVEYEQYF
.	.	TRBV2	TRBJ1-2	TGTGCCAGCACCCAATCCCCGGACAGCTATAGTTATGGCTACACCTTC	CASTQSPDSYSYGYTF
once	TRBD1	TRBV11-2	TRBJ1-1	TGTGCCAGCAGCTTAGAGGCCGGGACAGGGGGAGTCAACACTGAAGCTTTCTTT	CASSLEAGTGGVNTEAFF
.	.	TRBV2	TRBJ1-1	TGTGCCAGCAGAGGCGTGCAATCTGAAGCTTTCTTT	CASRGVQSEAFF
.	.	TRBV7-3	TRBJ2-3	TGTGCCAGCAGCTTAACAGGCCAGGGAGGCACAGATACGCAGTATTTT	CASSLTGQGGTDTQYF
.	.	TRBV18	TRBJ1-1	TGTGCCAGCTCACCGACGGGCGTAGCGGGCACTGAAGCTTTCTTT	CASSPTGVAGTEAFF
.	.	TRBV7-2	TRBJ1-3	TGTGCCAGCAGCTTAAGCGTCTCTGGAAACACCATATATTTT	CASSLSVSGNTIYF
.	.	TRBV11-2	TRBJ2-1	TGTGCCAGCAGCCTTTTCTACAATGAGCAGTTCTTC	CASSLFYNEQFF
.	.	TRBV7-2	TRBJ2-1	TGTGCCAGCAGCTCTTCAGGGACTTCGGGTCCCCTCGATGAGCAGTTCTTC	CASSSSGTSGPLDEQFF
once	.	TRBV30	TRBJ1-1	TGTGCCTGGAAGGAAACAGCGAACACTGAAGCTTTCTTT	CAWKETANTEAFF
.	.	TRBV5-4	TRBJ1-1	TGTGCCAGCAGCGAGGACTCCTGGACAGTAATGAACACTGAAGCTTTCTTT	CASSEDSWTVMNTEAFF
.	.	TRBV7-9	TRBJ2-5	TGTGCCAGCAGCTTAGGCGGGTCCCAAGCGACCCAGTACTTC	CASSLGGSQATQYF
.	.	TRBV5-1	TRBJ1-4	TGCGCCAGCTCCTGGTCGCCCGGGAGTAATGAAAAACTGTTTTTT	CASSWSPGSNEKLFF
.	.	TRBV19	TRBJ2-5	TGTGCCAGTAGTATAGCACAGAGCCAAGAGACCCAGTACTTC	CASSIAQSQETQYF
.	TRBD1	TRBV7-3	TRBJ2-7	TGTGCCAGCAGCCGGGACAGCCGCTCCTACGAGCAGTACTTC	CASSRDSRSYEQYF
.	TRBD2	TRBV9	TRBJ2-5	TGTGCCAGCAGCCCATCTAGGGGACTAGCGGCGAACCAAGAGACCCAGTACTTC	CASSPSRGLAANQETQYF
.	.	TRBV2	TRBJ2-7	TGTGCCAGCACCCGAATTGGGGGATCTTACGAGCAGTACTTC	CASTRIGGSYEQYF
.	.	TRBV7-9	TRBJ1-3	TGTGCCAGCAGCCGAGGGGACACCATATATTTT	CASSRGDTIYF
few	.	TRBV25-1	TRBJ1-2	TGTGCCAGCAGTGACGGCCCAGTGAGGGTTGGGTATGGCTACACCTTC	CASSDGPVRVGYGYTF
.	.	TRBV7-3	TRBJ2-1	TGTGCCAGCAGCTTAGGCGGGAATAAGCCTCGGTTCTTC	CASSLGGNKPRFF
.	TRBD1	TRBV10-3	TRBJ1-1	TGTGCCATCTCCGAGGGACAGGGATCCCTACGGGCTGAAGCTTTCTTT	CAISEGQGSLRAEAFF
.	.	TRBV30	TRBJ2-7	TGTGCCTGGGGGAGCAGCGGCGAGCAGTACTTC	CAWGSSGEQYF
.	.	TRBV11-1	TRBJ1-1	TGTGCCAGCAGCCAGATGGTACGGACTGAAGCTTTCTTT	CASSQMVRTEAFF
once	TRBD1	TRBV4-1	TRBJ1-1	TGCGCCAGCAGCCAGGGCCGGGACAGGGTGAACACTGAAGCTTTCTTT	CASSQGRDRVNTEAFF
.	TRBD2	TRBV13	TRBJ2-3	TGTGCCAGCAGCTACAGGACTAGCGAGGACACAGATACGCAGTATTTT	CASSYRTSEDTDTQYF
.	TRBD2	TRBV7-9	TRBJ2-3	TGTGCCAGCAGCCCGGGGACTAGCGGGGGAGATACGCAGTATTTT	CASSPGTSGGDTQYF
.	.	TRBV7-9	TRBJ1-2	TGTGCCAGCAGCCCTATTGAGGGCCCAAACTATGGCTACACCTTC	CASSPIEGPNYGYTF
.	TRBD2	TRBV15	TRBJ2-7	TGTGCCACCAGCAGTCGACTAGCGGGAGGGGTGAGGTCCTACGAGCAGTACTTC	CATSSRLAGGVRSYEQYF
.	.	TRBV2	TRBJ2-4	TGTGCCAGCTCCTCGCAGGGCTTAGCCAAAAACATTCAGTACTTC	CASSSQGLAKNIQYF
.	.	TRBV7-2	TRBJ2-5	TGTGCCAGCAGCTCCGGCAGCGGCCAAGAGACCCAGTACTTC	CASSSGSGQETQYF
.	.	TRBV19	TRBJ2-5	TGTGCCAGTAGTATAGGGTTTGAGTACCAAGAGACCCAGTACTTC	CASSIGFEYQETQYF
few	.	TRBV29-1	TRBJ1-1	TGCAGCGTTGAAACTACAGGGAACACTGAAGCTTTCTTT	CSVETTGNTEAFF
.	.	TRBV2	TRBJ2-7	TGTGCCAGCAGTGGTTTACAGTACGAGCAGTACTTC	CASSGLQYEQYF
few	.	TRBV7-9	TRBJ1-1	TGTGCCAGCAGCTTTTTGGGGCAGGCGAACACTGAAGCTTTCTTT	CASSFLGQANTEAFF
.	TRBD1	TRBV7-8	TRBJ1-2	TGTGCCAGCAGCCAAGGGACAGACAAAGGCTACACCTTC	CASSQGTDKGYTF